The 16 T cell receptor beta chains reported below all come from one sample, sequenced in a study of shared clonotypes between healthy human individuals. Produced via immunoSEQ multiplex PCR; TCRdb's table is partial and in-frame only. The sample has just over 2,000,000 clones, roughly 94% seen once; the top ten hold roughly 0.13%. The sequencing sample was made of naive CD4+ T cells sorted from blood. Noted subset: CD45RA+ positively selected. The receptor set was obtained from a man between 18 and 35 years old in good health.

The chain links TRBV7-9 to TRBJ2-7, with 7 bases aligning to TRBD2. The CDR3 is 12 amino acids. CDR1 is SEHNR, CDR2 FQNEAQ, per germline (reference sequence). With V trimmed by 9 bases and J by 3 bases, 5 bases remained unmatched. CDR3 residues: CASSGRRYEQYF. CDR3 sequence (DNA): TGTGCCAGTAGCGGGCGGCGCTACGAGCAGTACTTC.

The chain joins TRBV9 to TRBJ2-1, with D unclear. V was clipped by 0 bases and J by 5 bases, with 6 bases between them. In germline, CDR1 is SGDLS, CDR2 YYNGEE. This CDR3 is 13 amino acids long. As DNA, the CDR3 is TGTGCCAGCAGCGTAGCACAGAACAATGAGCAGTTCTTC. Protein sequence: CASSVAQNNEQFF.

This clone was counted once. This sample includes further DNA sequences coding for the same CDR3. V usage is TRBV4-3 and J usage is TRBJ2-6; no definite D call. In germline, CDR1 is LGHNA, CDR2 YSLEER. Deletions cut 1 base from V and 0 bases from J, with 4 bases between. The CDR3 has 15 residues. CDR3 sequence reads: CASSQAGSGANVLTF. DNA of the CDR3: TGCGCCAGCAGCCAAGCGGGCTCTGGGGCCAACGTCCTGACTTTC.

Note on this clone: Other DNA sequences from this sample encode an identical CDR3 as well. The V call is TRBV6-5, the J call TRBJ2-7, with 12 bases identical to TRBD1. Trimming cost V 2 bases and J 4 bases; bases outside gene matches: 3. The CDR3 loop spans 15 amino acids. Germline V gene data show CDR1 as MNHEY and CDR2 as SVGAGI. CDR3 protein: CASSYRDRGQYEQYF. The CDR3 DNA sequence: TGTGCCAGCAGTTACAGGGACAGGGGGCAATACGAGCAGTACTTC.

The CDR3 spells CASSTKVGYEQYF. CDR3 nucleotides: TGTGCCAGTAGTACGAAGGTTGGCTACGAGCAGTACTTC. The chain uses TRBV19 and TRBJ2-7; D is uncertain. The CDR3 is 13 amino acids. Germline V gene data show CDR1 as LNHDA and CDR2 as SQIVND (reference sequence). Deletions cut 4 bases from V and 3 bases from J, with 10 bases between. Complete variable domain (other parts from reference TRBV19 and TRBJ2-7): DGGITQSPKYLFRKEGQNVTLSCEQNLNHDAMYWYRQDPGQGLRLIYYSQIVNDFQKGDIAEGYSVSREKKESFPLTVTSAQKNPTAFYLCASSTKVGYEQYFGPGTRLTVT.

The chain joins TRBV28 to TRBJ1-5; the match to TRBD1 covers 9 bases. Losses at the gene ends were 4 bases for V and 6 bases for J; bases not matched to a gene: 4. The germline gives CDR1 MDHEN, CDR2 SYDVKM. The length of the CDR3 is 14 residues. CDR3 nucleotide sequence: TGTGCCAGCAGTTCCGGACAGGGGAGTCAGCCCCAGCATTTT. Its protein product is CASSSGQGSQPQHF.

The V call is TRBV7-2, the J call TRBJ2-7; D is unresolved. The CDR3 contains 13 residues. The V end lost 7 bases, the J end lost 3 bases, and 13 bases lay between the germline ends. The V gene's germline CDR1 is SGHTA and CDR2 FQGNSA. The CDR3 coding sequence is TGTGCCAGCACCCACGGACCGGACTACGAGCAGTACTTC. Translated, it gives CASTHGPDYEQYF.

The V call is TRBV7-9, the J call TRBJ1-6; unclear D gene. Germline CDR1 is SEHNR and CDR2 is FQNEAQ (reference sequence). The CDR3 is 16 amino acids. Deletions cut 3 bases from V and 9 bases from J, with 18 bases between. The CDR3 bases are TGTGCCAGCAGCTTCGGGCCCACAGCTTTGGGTTCACCCCTCCACTTT. It translates to CASSFGPTALGSPLHF.

The chain uses TRBV2 and TRBJ2-4; 9 nucleotides agree with TRBD1. The CDR3 spans 15 residues. In germline, CDR1 is SNHLY, CDR2 FYNNEI. The V gene end was trimmed by 3 bases and the J gene end by 3 bases; junction bases not matched to a gene: 3. The CDR3 bases are TGTGCCAGCAGTGACACAGGGGGCGGCAAAAACATTCAGTACTTC. It encodes CASSDTGGGKNIQYF. The complete variable domain, with remaining parts taken from reference TRBV2 and TRBJ2-4, reads EPEVTQTPSHQVTQMGQEVILRCVPISNHLYFYWYRQILGQKVEFLVSFYNNEISEKSEIFDDQFSVERPDGSNFTLKIRSTKLEDSAMYFCASSDTGGGKNIQYFGAGTRLSVL.

The chain joins TRBV6-6 to TRBJ1-4; weak D call: TRBD1 (5 bases). Trimming took 0 bases from V and 6 from J, leaving 11 bases between them. Germline V gene lookup returns CDR1 MNHNY and CDR2 SVGAGI (reference sequence). The CDR3 runs 15 residues. The CDR3 nucleotides read TGTGCCAGCAGTTACTCGAAGGGGCGCGATGAAAAACTGTTTTTT. This encodes CASSYSKGRDEKLFF.

This chain connects TRBV6-6 to TRBJ2-7; perhaps TRBD1 as D (6 bases). This CDR3 comprises 15 residues. Germline-derived CDR1 and CDR2 are MNHNY and SVGAGI (reference sequence). The ends were cut back, 7 bases at V and 4 bases at J, with 20 bases in the middle. The CDR3 bases are TGTGCCAGCACCAAAAGGGGGAAAAGTCAGTACGAGCAGTACTTC. It specifies CASTKRGKSQYEQYF.

Regarding this clone: The germline gene is not matched at one end of the junction; a read error may be the cause. The J gene is TRBJ1-1, the V gene TRBV5-1; D unclear. Germline lookup yields CDR1 SGHRS and CDR2 YFSETQ. The length of the CDR3 is 15 residues. The DNA for the CDR3 is TGCGCCGGCAGCTCAAATTCAGCAGGCAACACTGAAGCTTTCTTT. Protein product: CAGSSNSAGNTEAFF. Filled out from reference TRBV5-1 and TRBJ1-1, the complete variable domain reads KAGVTQTPRYLIKTRGQQVTLSCSPISGHRSVSWYQQTPGQGLQFLFEYFSETQRNKGNFPGRFSGRQFSNSRSEMNVSTLELGDSALYLCAGSSNSAGNTEAFFGQGTRLTVV.

This clone has only one observation. The V gene is TRBV6-1, the J gene TRBJ1-6; tentatively, D is TRBD1 (6 bases). CDR1 and CDR2 from the germline V gene are MNHNS and SASEGT. Between the trimmed V and J ends, which lost 10 bases and 2 bases, there was a span of 12 bases. The CDR3 sequence is 14 residues long. The CDR3 nucleotides are TGTGCCACTAGACAGGAGACCTATAATTCACCCCTCCACTTT. It specifies CATRQETYNSPLHF.

This sequence joins TRBV5-1 and TRBJ1-1; D is uncertain. The CDR3 is 14 residues long. V lost 3 bases, J lost 1 base, and 10 bases lay in between. CDR1 SGHRS and CDR2 YFSETQ come from the germline V gene. The CDR3: CASSSIGENTEAFF. Here the CDR3 DNA reads TGCGCCAGCAGCTCCATTGGAGAGAACACTGAAGCTTTCTTT.

The chain carries TRBV5-1 and TRBJ2-1; 7 bases fit TRBD2. Germline V lookup: CDR1 SGHRS, CDR2 YFSETQ. CDR3 length equals 14 residues. Unmatched junction bases numbered 7, after V lost 1 base and J lost 9 bases. CDR3 sequence: CASSLKGEGSEQFF. The CDR3 bases are TGCGCCAGCAGCTTGAAAGGGGAGGGGAGTGAGCAGTTCTTC. Drawing the rest from reference TRBV5-1 and TRBJ2-1, the complete variable domain is KAGVTQTPRYLIKTRGQQVTLSCSPISGHRSVSWYQQTPGQGLQFLFEYFSETQRNKGNFPGRFSGRQFSNSRSEMNVSTLELGDSALYLCASSLKGEGSEQFFGPGTRLTVL.

A single count supports this clone. The same CDR3 arises from other DNA sequences in this sample as well. The chain links TRBV6-1 to TRBJ2-7, with 7 nucleotides matching TRBD1. Germline values: CDR1 MNHNS, CDR2 SASEGT. The J segment lost 0 bases and the V segment lost 7 bases, leaving 0 bases of the junction unmatched. The CDR3 contains 12 residues. Here the CDR3 DNA reads TGTGCCAGCACAGGGGGCTCCTACGAGCAGTACTTC. This encodes CASTGGSYEQYF.